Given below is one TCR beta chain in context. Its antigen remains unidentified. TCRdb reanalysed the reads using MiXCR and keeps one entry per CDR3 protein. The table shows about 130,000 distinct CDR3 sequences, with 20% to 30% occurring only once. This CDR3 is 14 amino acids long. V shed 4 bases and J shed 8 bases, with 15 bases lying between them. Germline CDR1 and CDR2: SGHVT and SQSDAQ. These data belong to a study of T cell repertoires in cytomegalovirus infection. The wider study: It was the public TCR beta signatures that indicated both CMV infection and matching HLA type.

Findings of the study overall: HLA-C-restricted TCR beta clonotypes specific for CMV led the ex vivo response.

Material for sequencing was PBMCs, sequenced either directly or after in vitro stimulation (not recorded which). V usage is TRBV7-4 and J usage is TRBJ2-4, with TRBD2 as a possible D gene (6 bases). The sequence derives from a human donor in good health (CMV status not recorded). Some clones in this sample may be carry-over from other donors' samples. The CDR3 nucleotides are TGTGCCAGCAGCTCCTCTACCGGAGGGGACATTCAGTACTTC. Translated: CASSSSTGGDIQYF.